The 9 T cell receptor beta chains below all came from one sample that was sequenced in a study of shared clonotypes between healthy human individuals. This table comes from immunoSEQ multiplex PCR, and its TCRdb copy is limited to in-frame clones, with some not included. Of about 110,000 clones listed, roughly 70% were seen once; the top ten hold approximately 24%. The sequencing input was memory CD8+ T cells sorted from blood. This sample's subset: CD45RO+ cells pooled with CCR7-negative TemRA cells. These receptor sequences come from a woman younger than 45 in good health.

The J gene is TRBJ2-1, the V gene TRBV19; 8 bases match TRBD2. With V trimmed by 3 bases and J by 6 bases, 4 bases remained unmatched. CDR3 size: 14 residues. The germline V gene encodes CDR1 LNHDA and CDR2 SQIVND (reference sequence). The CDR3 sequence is CASSISGTSNEQFF. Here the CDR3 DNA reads TGTGCCAGTAGTATCTCCGGGACTAGCAATGAGCAGTTCTTC.

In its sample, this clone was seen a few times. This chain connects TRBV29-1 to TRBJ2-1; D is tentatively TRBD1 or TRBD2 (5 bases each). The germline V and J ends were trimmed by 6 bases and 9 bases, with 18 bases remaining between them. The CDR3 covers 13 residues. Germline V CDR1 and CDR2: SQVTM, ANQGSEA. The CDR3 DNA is TGCAGCGTGGGTCCGGGACCGAGAGGTGAGCAGTTCTTC. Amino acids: CSVGPGPRGEQFF.

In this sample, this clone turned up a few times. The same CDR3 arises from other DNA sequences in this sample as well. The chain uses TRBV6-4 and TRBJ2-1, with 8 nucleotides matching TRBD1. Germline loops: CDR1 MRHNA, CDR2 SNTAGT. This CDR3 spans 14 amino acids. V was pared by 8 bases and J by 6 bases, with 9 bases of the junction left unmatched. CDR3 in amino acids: CASSDRVSGNEQFF. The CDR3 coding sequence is TGTGCCAGCTCGGACAGGGTTTCAGGCAATGAGCAGTTCTTC.

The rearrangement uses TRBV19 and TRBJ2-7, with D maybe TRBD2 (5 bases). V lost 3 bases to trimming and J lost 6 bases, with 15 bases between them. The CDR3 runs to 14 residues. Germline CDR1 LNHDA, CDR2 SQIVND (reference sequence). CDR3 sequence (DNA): TGTGCCAGTAGTATTTCACCTAGCAGTGCCGAGCAGTACTTC. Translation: CASSISPSSAEQYF.

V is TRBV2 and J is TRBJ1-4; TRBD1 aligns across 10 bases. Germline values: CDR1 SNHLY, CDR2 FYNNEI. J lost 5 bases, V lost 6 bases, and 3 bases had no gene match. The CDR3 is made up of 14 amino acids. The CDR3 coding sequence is TGTGCCAGCAGCGTGGGACAGGGGAATGAAAAACTGTTTTTT. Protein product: CASSVGQGNEKLFF.

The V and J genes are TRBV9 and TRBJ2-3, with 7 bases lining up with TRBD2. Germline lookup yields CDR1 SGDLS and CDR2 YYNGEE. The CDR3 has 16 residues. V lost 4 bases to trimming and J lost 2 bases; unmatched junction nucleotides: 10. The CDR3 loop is CASSKGASGFTDTQYF. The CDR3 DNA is TGTGCCAGCAGCAAAGGGGCTAGCGGATTCACAGATACGCAGTATTTT.

The DNA for the CDR3 is TGTGCCAGCAGAACCACGAAGGGGGACCGCTACGAGCAGTACTTC. This translates into CASRTTKGDRYEQYF. The chain combines TRBV6-6 with TRBJ2-7, with a possible D match to TRBD1 (6 bases). The CDR3 extends over 15 amino acids. Germline V gene sequence: CDR1 MNHNY, CDR2 SVGAGI (reference sequence). The V end was cut by 6 bases, the J end by 3 bases, with 18 bases between.

The CDR3 sequence is CASSPRWTSGTNEQFF. Written as DNA, the CDR3 is TGTGCCAGCAGCCCCCGATGGACTAGCGGAACCAATGAGCAGTTCTTC. This rearrangement joins TRBV13 to TRBJ2-1, with TRBD2 identical over 10 bases. Germline CDR1 PRHDT, CDR2 FYEKMQ (reference sequence). After removal of 5 bases from V and 6 bases from J, the junction contained 10 bases not matched to a gene. The length of the CDR3 is 16 residues.

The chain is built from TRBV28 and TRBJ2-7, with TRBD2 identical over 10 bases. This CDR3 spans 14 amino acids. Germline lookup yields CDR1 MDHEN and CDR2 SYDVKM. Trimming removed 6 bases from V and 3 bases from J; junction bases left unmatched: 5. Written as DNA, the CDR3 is TGTGCCAGCAGCCTAGCGGGAGCACGCTACGAGCAGTACTTC. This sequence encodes CASSLAGARYEQYF.